What follows are 3 T cell receptor beta chains derived from one specimen sequenced in a study of shared clonotypes between healthy human individuals. Only in-frame clones appear in the TCRdb table, and some are missing; sequencing was by immunoSEQ multiplex PCR. The sample has under 1,100,000 clones, around 78% seen once. The source material was memory CD4+ T cells from PBMCs. Subset meaning: CD45RA-negative fraction. Source of these receptors: a man younger than 35 in good health. Some clones in this sample may be carry-over from other donors' samples.

The V and J genes are TRBV15 and TRBJ2-1; 7 bases map to TRBD1. Germline V gives CDR1 LNHNV, CDR2 YYDKDF (reference sequence). V dropped 0 bases and J dropped 4; count of bases not matched to a gene: 3. The CDR3 runs 15 residues. This CDR3 is CATSRDVTGYNEQFF. The CDR3 coding sequence is TGTGCCACCAGCAGAGATGTGACAGGGTACAATGAGCAGTTCTTC.

The V gene is TRBV4-3, the J gene TRBJ2-3; unclear D gene. The CDR3 has 18 amino acids. V lost 0 bases and J lost 0, with 16 bases in between. Looked up from germline, CDR1 is LGHNA and CDR2 is YSLEER. The CDR3 bases are TGCGCCAGCAGCCAAGATATCGGCGGCTACTCTAGCACAGATACGCAGTATTTT. Protein: CASSQDIGGYSSTDTQYF.

The chain couples TRBV5-1 to TRBJ2-1; TRBD2 matches at 9 bases. The germline gives CDR1 SGHRS, CDR2 YFSETQ. V dropped 0 bases and J dropped 6; count of bases not matched to a gene: 4. The CDR3 totals 15 residues. CDR3 region: CASSLVAGVRNEQFF. For the CDR3, the DNA is TGCGCCAGCAGCTTGGTAGCGGGAGTGCGCAATGAGCAGTTCTTC.